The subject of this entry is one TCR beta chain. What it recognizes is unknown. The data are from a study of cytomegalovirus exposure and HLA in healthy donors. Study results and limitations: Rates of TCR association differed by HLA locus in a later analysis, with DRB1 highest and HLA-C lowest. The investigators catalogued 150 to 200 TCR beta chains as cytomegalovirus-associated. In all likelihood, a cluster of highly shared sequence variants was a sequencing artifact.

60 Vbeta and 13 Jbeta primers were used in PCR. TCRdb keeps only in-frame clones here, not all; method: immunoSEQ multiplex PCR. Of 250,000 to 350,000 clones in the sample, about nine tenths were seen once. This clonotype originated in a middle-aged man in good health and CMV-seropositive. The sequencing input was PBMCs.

The CDR3 DNA sequence: TGTGCCAGTTCGACGGGGGTCTACGAGCAGTACTTC. Translation gives CASSTGVYEQYF. This chain uses TRBV19 with TRBJ2-7, with D perhaps TRBD2 (6 bases). The CDR3 spans 12 residues. Trimming took 8 bases from V and 3 from J, leaving 11 bases between them. CDR1 is LNHDA and CDR2 is SQIVND in the germline V gene (reference sequence).